The 9 T cell receptor beta chains below come from one sample, sequenced in a study of OX40 agonist ivuxolimab in advanced cancers. TCRdb's table, derived via immunoSEQ multiplex PCR, lists solely in-frame clones and lacks some. The repertoire holds about 82,000 clones, around 83% seen once, with approximately 6.5% in the top ten. Here the sequenced sample was CD4+ or CD8+ T cells sorted from blood, taken in a trial of the OX40 agonist ivuxolimab. These receptors originate from an adult with an advanced solid tumor such as melanoma, head and neck, liver or kidney cancer.

The chain combines TRBV20-1 with TRBJ1-1; D not certain. Germline-derived CDR1 and CDR2 are DFQATT and SNEGSKA (reference sequence). Trimming took 3 bases from V and 6 from J, leaving 8 bases between them. The CDR3 length is 11 residues. The CDR3 region has the DNA TGCAGTGCTAGCTCTGGGGCTGAAGCTTTCTTT. Residues: CSASSGAEAFF.

The CDR3 coding sequence is TGTGCCAGCAGCTTCGGGGACACCGGGGAGCTGTTTTTT. Protein product: CASSFGDTGELFF. The chain carries TRBV11-3 and TRBJ2-2; perhaps TRBD2 as D (5 bases). CDR1 is SGHNT and CDR2 is YENEEA in the germline V gene. There are 13 residues in the CDR3. V was shortened by 3 bases and J by 3 bases, with 5 bases between the two germline ends.

This clone is classed as medium-sized. The chain links TRBV27 to TRBJ2-1, with D perhaps matching TRBD1 or TRBD2 (6 bases each). CDR1 MNHEY and CDR2 SMNVEV come from the germline V gene (reference sequence). The V gene lost 3 bases and the J gene lost 6 bases, with 9 bases spanning the gap. This CDR3 is built from 13 residues. CDR3 in DNA: TGTGCCAGCAGTTTGGGGGGCCCCAATGAGCAGTTCTTC. Protein product: CASSLGGPNEQFF.

CDR3 sequence (DNA): TGTGCCAGCAGCTTAGACGGGGGGGCAGATACGCAGTATTTT. This codes for CASSLDGGADTQYF. V usage is TRBV7-8 and J usage is TRBJ2-3; TRBD2 aligns across 8 bases. The CDR3 is made up of 14 amino acids. With V trimmed by 1 base and J by 4 bases, 1 base remained unmatched. Germline CDR1 is SGHVS and CDR2 is FQNEAQ.

This clone was seen a single time. This chain connects TRBV6-6 to TRBJ1-5; 9 bases are a match to TRBD1. The J segment lost 1 base and the V segment lost 4 bases, leaving 2 bases of the junction unmatched. Looked up from germline, CDR1 is MNHNY and CDR2 is SVGAGI (reference sequence). This CDR3 is 15 amino acids long. The DNA for the CDR3 is TGTGCCAGCAGTTCACAGGGGGCGAGCAATCAGCCCCAGCATTTT. Translating gives CASSSQGASNQPQHF.

Remarks on this clone: A read error may produce the germline difference seen at one junction end. The chain joins TRBV6-5 to TRBJ2-3; D remains ambiguous. Germline values: CDR1 MNHEY, CDR2 SVGAGI. The CDR3 loop spans 13 amino acids. CDR3 region: CASSYSVENTQYF. In DNA, the CDR3 is TGTGCCAGCAGTTACTCGGTTGAAAATACGCAATATTTT.

The CDR3 coding sequence is TGTGCCAGCAGTATTAATCCGGGACAGGGGAGCGACGAGCAGTACTTC. It codes for CASSINPGQGSDEQYF. This chain connects TRBV7-8 to TRBJ2-7; TRBD1 aligns across 10 bases. V lost 6 bases and J lost 5; bases outside the gene matches: 13. This CDR3 contains 16 residues. Germline loops: CDR1 SGHVS, CDR2 FQNEAQ.

CDR3 DNA sequence: TGTGCCAGCACCGCCCTGGGGCGGGGGGGCCGCGAGCAGTACTTC. As protein: CASTALGRGGREQYF. The chain joins TRBV6-1 to TRBJ2-7, with 9 nucleotides matching TRBD2. Germline V gene sequence: CDR1 MNHNS, CDR2 SASEGT. With V trimmed by 7 bases and J by 6 bases, 13 bases remained unmatched. The CDR3 length is 15 residues.

With regard to this clone: The sample contains more than one DNA sequence encoding this CDR3. The chain combines TRBV30 with TRBJ2-3; D gene unclear. Germline assignment: CDR1 GTSNPN and CDR2 SVGIG (reference sequence). The CDR3 contains 11 residues. Trimming removed 0 bases from V and 6 bases from J, with 4 bases in between. This chain's CDR3 is CAWSVSDTQYF. The CDR3 DNA is TGTGCCTGGAGTGTATCGGATACGCAGTATTTT.